These 2 T cell receptor beta chains originate from one sample sequenced in a study of blood T cell repertoires in COVID-19. Profiling relied on immunoSEQ multiplex PCR, and the TCRdb table lists in-frame clones only, not all of them. This sample carries some 260,000 clones, under 90% of them seen once, and the ten largest clones take more than 1.5%. The specimen sequenced was PBMCs or T cells enriched from blood (not recorded which). These TCRs come from a man aged 35 to 55 who had recovered from COVID-19.

This clone was seen only once. The rearrangement uses TRBV6-1 and TRBJ2-4, with 14 nucleotides matching TRBD2. Germline CDR1 and CDR2: MNHNS and SASEGT. V was pared by 3 bases and J by 8 bases, with 18 bases of the junction left unmatched. The CDR3 extends over 20 amino acids. The CDR3 nucleotides are TGTGCCAGCAGTGATGCCGACACCTCGGTGGGACTAGCGGGAGAATACATTCAGTACTTC. It is translated as CASSDADTSVGLAGEYIQYF.

This chain uses TRBV28 with TRBJ2-5; D call uncertain. The CDR3 length is 14 residues. V lost 7 bases and J lost 9, with 21 bases in between. Per the germline V gene, CDR1 is MDHEN and CDR2 is SYDVKM. The CDR3 protein is CASNIRTAPQAQYF. Written as DNA, the CDR3 is TGTGCCAGCAACATAAGAACGGCTCCCCAGGCCCAGTACTTC.